This TCR beta chain originates from a study of blood T cell repertoires in COVID-19. Study summary: Both acute and convalescent COVID-19 samples were obtained from the United States, Italy and Spain. Nucleic acid was either cDNA or gDNA, and it came from T cells, B-cell-depleted T cells, or PBMCs.

Authors' analysis steps: Estimated nucleated cell counts came from reference gene primer amplification. The table came from immunoSEQ multiplex PCR; TCRdb's copy has only in-frame clones and leaves some out. For V, J and clone size, that table is used; D and trimming come from the DNA. This sample has about 150,000 clones, with around 91% found just once. Seattle cases were enrolled at active infection and followed longitudinally. Sequencing was done on a sample of peripheral blood. This clonotype was obtained from a man aged 18 to 30 with COVID-19, enrolled during active disease.

Written as DNA, the CDR3 is TGTGCCAGCAGCTCCCAGGGAGGGCCGAACATTCAGTACTTC. Translated: CASSSQGGPNIQYF. This sequence joins TRBV5-4 and TRBJ2-4; 7 nucleotides line up with TRBD2. With V trimmed by 3 bases and J by 7 bases, 7 bases remained unmatched. The V gene's germline CDR1 is SGHNT and CDR2 YYREEE (reference sequence). There are 14 residues in the CDR3.